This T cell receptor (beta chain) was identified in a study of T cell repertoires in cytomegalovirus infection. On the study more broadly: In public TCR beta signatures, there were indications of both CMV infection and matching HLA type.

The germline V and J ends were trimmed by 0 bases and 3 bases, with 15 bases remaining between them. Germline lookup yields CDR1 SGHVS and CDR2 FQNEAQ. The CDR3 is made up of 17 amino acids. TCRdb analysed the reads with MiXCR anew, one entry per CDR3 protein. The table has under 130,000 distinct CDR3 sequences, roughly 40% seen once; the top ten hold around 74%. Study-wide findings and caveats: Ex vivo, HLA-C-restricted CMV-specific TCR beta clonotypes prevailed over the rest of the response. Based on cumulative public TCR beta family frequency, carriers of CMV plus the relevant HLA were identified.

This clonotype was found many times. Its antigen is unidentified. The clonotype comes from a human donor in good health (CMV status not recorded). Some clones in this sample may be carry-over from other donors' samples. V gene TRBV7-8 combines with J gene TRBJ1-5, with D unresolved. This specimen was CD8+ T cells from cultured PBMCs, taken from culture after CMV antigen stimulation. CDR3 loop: CASSLAETHWDNQPQHF. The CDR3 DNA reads TGTGCCAGCAGCTTAGCGGAGACCCATTGGGACAATCAGCCCCAGCATTTT.